These 12 T cell receptor beta chains were all obtained from the same sample, sequenced in a study of read filtering for tumor transcriptome and immune sequencing (dated by TCRdb to 2020 to 2021). The reads were generated on an Illumina HiSeq 4000. TCR libraries were constructed from 400 ng RNA using the Immunoverse kit, and molecular barcoded adaptors covering alpha/delta and beta/gamma chains were employed. TCRdb ran its own pipeline on the public reads, namely fastp trimming at Q25 and MiXCR clone calling, and kept in-frame beta chains. Entries that share a CDR3 protein sequence are merged under the most common genes and DNA. The sample table shows around 40,000 distinct CDR3 sequences, and around 15% are seen once. About 30% of the sample is held by the ten biggest clonotypes. Sequenced material: a population of CD138-negative cells sorted from bone marrow. According to the study, the label for this sample's cell subset or site signals: bone marrow mononuclear cells depleted of CD138+ plasma/myeloma cells by negative magnetic selection. These receptors all come from a donor at least 40 years old with multiple myeloma.

This clonotype occurred many times. The chain couples TRBV4-3 to TRBJ2-3, with TRBD2 as a possible D gene (6 bases). The CDR3 covers 13 residues. The germline V gene has CDR1 LGHNA and CDR2 YSLEER. V was trimmed by 0 bases and J by 10 bases, leaving 11 bases between them. The chain's CDR3 is CASSQDVGGSQYF. The CDR3, as DNA: TGCGCCAGCAGCCAAGATGTGGGAGGATCGCAGTATTTT.

In its sample, this clonotype was seen many times. This sequence joins TRBV12-3 or TRBV12-4 and TRBJ2-1; D is perhaps TRBD2 (5 bases). There are 14 residues in the CDR3. Trimming stripped 6 bases from V and 0 bases from J, with 9 bases between. CDR3 DNA sequence: TGTGCCAGCAGCCGAACTAGCTCCTACAATGAGCAGTTCTTC. This translates into CASSRTSSYNEQFF.

This clonotype was seen more than once but under ten times. A read error is possible here, since a much larger clone lies one base away. This rearrangement joins TRBV11-3 to TRBJ2-1; no clear D. The CDR3 consists of 12 residues. From germline, CDR1 is SGHNT and CDR2 YENEEA. The CDR3 sequence is CASSLGYNEQSF. CDR3 nucleotides: TGTGCCAGCAGCTTAGGGTACAATGAGCAGTCCTTC.

To note about this clonotype: Since a much larger clone is just one base distant, this may be a read error. The chain has TRBV30 and TRBJ2-1; D ambiguous. This CDR3 region has 12 residues. Per the germline V gene, CDR1 is GTSNPN and CDR2 is SVGIG (reference sequence). CDR3 DNA: TGTGCCTGGAGCCCCCCCTACAATGGGCAGTTCTTC. Its translation is CAWSPPYNGQFF.

There are many counts of this clonotype. V is TRBV12-3 or TRBV12-4 and J is TRBJ2-2; TRBD1 matches at 8 bases. The CDR3 runs 15 residues. After removal of 3 bases from V and 6 bases from J, the junction contained 6 bases not matched to a gene. CDR3 residues: CASSFRTGFSGELFF. The CDR3 bases are TGTGCCAGCAGTTTTAGGACAGGGTTTTCCGGGGAGCTGTTTTTT.

There are many counts of this clonotype. This chain uses TRBV18 with TRBJ2-7; possibly TRBD1 for D (5 bases). The CDR3 length is 13 residues. V shed 4 bases and J shed 6 bases, with 13 bases lying between them. Per the germline V gene, CDR1 is KGHSH and CDR2 is LQKENI. CDR3 residues: CASSQQDNSEQYF. CDR3 DNA: TGTGCCAGCTCACAACAGGACAATTCCGAGCAGTACTTC.

Many counts were recorded for this clonotype. The genes are TRBV20-1 and TRBJ2-6; unclear D gene. This CDR3 is 12 amino acids long. Per germline, CDR1 DFQATT and CDR2 SNEGSKA (reference sequence). V lost 5 bases, J lost 1 base, and 3 bases lay in between. The CDR3 bases are TGCAGTGCTGAGTCTGGGGCCAACGTCCTGACTTTC. Its protein is CSAESGANVLTF.

This clonotype was found many times. The chain carries TRBV20-1 and TRBJ2-2, with 8 bases aligning to TRBD2. Germline lookup yields CDR1 DFQATT and CDR2 SNEGSKA (reference sequence). The junction had 16 bases not matched to a gene; V was cut back by 6 bases and J by 4 bases. The CDR3 spans 17 residues. The CDR3 DNA follows: TGCAGTGCCCGACCGCCCCTTGGGAGCGGGGGCACCGGGGAGCTGTTTTTT. Protein: CSARPPLGSGGTGELFF.

This clonotype was found many times. The rearrangement joins TRBV7-3 to TRBJ2-5, with TRBD2 matching 7 bases. The CDR3 loop spans 15 amino acids. Germline CDR1 SGHTA, CDR2 FQGTGA. Trimming at V came to 0 bases and at J to 4 bases, leaving 5 bases not matched to a gene. The CDR3, as DNA: TGTGCCAGCAGCTTAACGGGGGGGTCCGGAGAGACCCAGTACTTC. Amino acid sequence: CASSLTGGSGETQYF.

This clonotype was seen ten or more times. V gene TRBV11-2 combines with J gene TRBJ2-1, with 10 bases fitting TRBD2. The CDR3 is made up of 14 amino acids. Per germline, CDR1 SGHAT and CDR2 FQNNGV. V was pared by 1 base and J by 10 bases, with 4 bases of the junction left unmatched. The CDR3 DNA reads TGTGCCAGCAGCTTAGCTACTAGCGGGAACGAGCAGTTCTTC. Its protein is CASSLATSGNEQFF.

This clonotype was counted at least ten times. The chain couples TRBV5-1 to TRBJ2-1; TRBD2 aligns across 12 bases. CDR1 SGHRS and CDR2 YFSETQ come from the germline V gene. The V gene end was trimmed by 3 bases and the J gene end by 5 bases; junction bases not matched to a gene: 9. The CDR3 sequence is 17 residues long. DNA for the CDR3: TGCGCCAGCAGCTCCCAAACCAGGACTAGCGGGAACAATGAGCAGTTCTTC. It translates to CASSSQTRTSGNNEQFF.

This clonotype appeared many times. This sequence joins TRBV2 and TRBJ2-2; 7 bases align to TRBD1. The V segment lost 4 bases and the J segment 5 bases; nucleotides outside the gene matches: 7. The CDR3 runs 15 residues. Germline loops: CDR1 SNHLY, CDR2 FYNNEI. The chain's CDR3 is CASSVSAGGTGELFF. The CDR3, as DNA: TGTGCCAGCAGTGTTTCGGCAGGGGGTACCGGGGAGCTGTTTTTT.